Shown below are 14 T cell receptor delta chains from a single sample sequenced in a study of γδ T cells in repeated Plasmodium falciparum infection. Flow sorting of PBMC yielded separate Vgamma9/Vdelta2+ and Vdelta2-negative gammadelta T cell populations for bulk repertoire analysis. TCRdb reanalysed the multiplex PCR reads via CATT. This table holds roughly 90,000 delta-chain clones, almost 1.5% found once. Material for sequencing was gamma-delta T cells from blood. These receptors came from a pool of human donors (malaria-infected and uninfected, not separated).

Notes on this clone: TCRdb's protein, taken from a much larger clone, differs from this DNA's translation at residue 14, likely owing to a read error; the protein displayed comes from the DNA. The chain has TRDV1 and TRDJ1, with 8 nucleotides matching TRDD3. TCRdb does not report a J gene; here it was assigned by matching the DNA to germline references. J gave up 0 bases and V 3 bases, and 27 bases lay outside the gene matches. The CDR3 length is 23 residues. Germline V gives CDR1 TSWWSYY, CDR2 QGS. As DNA, the CDR3 is TGTGCTCTTGGGGAGATTCCTAGACATTTCGTACTGGGGGGTACTCCGTACACCGATAAACTCATCTTT. This encodes CALGEIPRHFVLGGTPYTDKLIF.

There are many counts of this clone. The junction shows a germline mismatch at one end, possibly a read error. At the DNA level, this CDR3 is encoded by other sequences in the same sample as well. The V call is TRDV2, the J call TRDJ1; 12 bases map to TRDD3. The CDR3 is 19 amino acids. Germline CDR1 reads GEAIGNYY; CDR2 reads EKD. CDR3 in amino acids: CACDTVPLLGDTGTGKLIF. CDR3 DNA sequence: TGTGCCTGTGACACCGTTCCCCTACTGGGGGATACAGGCACCGGTAAACTCATCTTT.

On this clone: The protein held in TCRdb is that of a much larger clone and does not match this DNA's translation at residue 9, likely because of a read error; the protein shown is translated from the DNA. The chain uses TRDV2 and TRDJ3; D call uncertain. TCRdb lists no J gene, so it was determined here by aligning the DNA to germline. Germline loops: CDR1 GEAIGNYY, CDR2 EKD. Between the trimmed V and J ends, which lost 3 bases and 2 bases, there was a span of 13 bases. The CDR3 spans 17 residues. The CDR3 DNA is TGTGCCTGTGACCCGTACTCTAGCCCCTGGGACACCCGACAGATGTTTTTC. Residues: CACDPYSSPWDTRQMFF.

This clone came up many times. The V gene is TRDV1, the J gene TRDJ1; 8 bases are a match to TRDD2. The CDR3 is made up of 21 amino acids. CDR1 is TSWWSYY and CDR2 is QGS in the germline V gene. J lost 2 bases, V lost 4 bases, and 24 bases had no gene match. CDR3 bases: TGTGCTCTTGGGGCCTCTTCCTACCCTGGGGATTATCCCCCGTGGACCGATAAACTCATCTTT. Translation: CALGASSYPGDYPPWTDKLIF.

This clone was counted a few times. One base separates it from a far larger clone, so it is likely a read error. Other DNA sequences in this sample translate to the same CDR3. The chain employs TRDV1 and TRDJ1, with 12 nucleotides matching TRDD3. CDR1 and CDR2 (germline): TSWWSYY, QGS. The CDR3 is made up of 27 amino acids. Trimming cost V 6 bases and J 0 bases; bases outside gene matches: 38. CDR3 coding DNA: TGTGCTCTTGGAGAAATTTGGGGTGCGTCCTACCCCCAGTACTGGGGGATACATCGTTGTGACACCGATAAACTCATCTTT. This sequence encodes CALGEIWGASYPQYWGIHRCDTDKLIF.

Regarding this clone: TCRdb's listed protein matches a much larger clone and diverges from this DNA's translation at residues 6 and 18, likely through a read error; the protein shown comes from the DNA. The V gene is listed as TRDV1; no J gene was called; the tabulated D call, TRDD3, remains unverified against the DNA. In germline, CDR1 is TSWWSYY, CDR2 QGS. The CDR3 extends over 19 amino acids. This chain's CDR3 is CALGDLSPFGRGYTDKLTF. The DNA for the CDR3 is TGTGCTCTTGGGGACCTAAGTCCCTTCGGGAGGGGGTACACCGATAAACTCACCTTT.

In this sample, this clone turned up a few times. TCRdb has a much larger clone's protein, which differs at residue 12 from the translation of this DNA, likely because of a read error; what is shown is the protein translated from the DNA. This chain joins TRDV1 and TRDJ1; 8 positions match TRDD3. V dropped 1 base and J dropped 2; count of bases not matched to a gene: 15. The CDR3 sequence is 19 residues long. CDR1 and CDR2 (germline): TSWWSYY, QGS. For the CDR3, the DNA is TGTGCTCTTGGGGAACATTACGTCTCGGGGGATAGTGATACCGATAAACTCATCTTT. Its translation is CALGEHYVSGDSDTDKLIF.

This clone has only a few counts. TCRdb shows a much larger clone's protein in place of this DNA's translation, and the two differ at residue 10, likely through a read error; the protein shown is translated from the DNA. The rearrangement uses TRDV1 and TRDJ1; TRDD3 matches 7 bases. No J gene is reported in TCRdb; it was inferred here by comparing the DNA with germline. With 0 bases clipped from V and 0 bases from J, the junction kept 19 bases outside the gene matches. CDR3 length: 21 residues. The germline gives CDR1 TSWWSYY, CDR2 QGS. As DNA, the CDR3 is TGTGCTCTTGGGGAACTTGTACCCCCCCAGGGATGTGGGATACACACCGATAAACTCATCTTT. Amino acid sequence: CALGELVPPQGCGIHTDKLIF.

About this clone: The translation of this DNA and the TCRdb protein of a much larger clone differ at residue 6, probably owing to a read error; the protein shown here is translated from the DNA. The chain combines TRDV1 with TRDJ1, with D perhaps matching TRDD1 (5 bases). This CDR3 has 16 residues. CDR1 is TSWWSYY and CDR2 is QGS in the germline V gene. Trimming stripped 3 bases from V and 1 base from J, with 15 bases between. The CDR3: CALGEKEISLTDKLIF. In nucleotides, the CDR3 is TGTGCTCTTGGGGAGAAAGAAATCTCTCTCACCGATAAACTCATCTTT.

This clone was picked up a small number of times. TCRdb has a much larger clone's protein, which differs at residue 20 from the translation of this DNA, likely because of a read error; what is shown is the protein translated from the DNA. No J gene was called, and the V gene is TRDV2; the table's TRDD3 call for D was not verified on the DNA. CDR1 is GEAIGNYY, CDR2 EKD, per germline. The CDR3 has 22 amino acids. The CDR3 sequence is CACDSLTGGDSATLSVPDKPIF. CDR3 in DNA: TGTGCCTGTGACAGCCTGACTGGGGGGGACTCTGCAACTCTCAGCGTACCCGATAAACCCATCTTT.

This clone was found a few times. The protein in TCRdb stems from a much larger clone and differs at residue 16 from this DNA's translation, likely a read error; here the protein is translated from the DNA. The genes are TRDV1 and TRDJ1; perhaps TRDD2 as D (6 bases). Per the germline V gene, CDR1 is TSWWSYY and CDR2 is QGS. This CDR3 is built from 17 residues. DNA for the CDR3: TGTGCTCTTGGGGAACCCTTATCTTCCTGGGCAGGACGTAAACTCACCTTT. It codes for CALGEPLSSWAGRKLTF.

On this clone: TCRdb's protein, taken from a much larger clone, differs from this DNA's translation at residue 12, likely owing to a read error; the protein displayed comes from the DNA. The chain couples TRDV2 to TRDJ2; 12 bases line up with TRDD3. As TCRdb names no J gene, one was assigned here on the basis of a DNA match to germline. Germline V gene lookup returns CDR1 GEAIGNYY and CDR2 EKD. V lost 1 base and J lost 0; bases outside the gene matches: 14. The CDR3 has 21 amino acids. The DNA of the CDR3 is TGTGCCTGTGACACTTCCCCACTGGGGGATACATTCGGTCCTTTGACAGCACAACTCTTCTTT. Its protein product is CACDTSPLGDTFGPLTAQLFF.

This clone has only a few counts. The protein given by TCRdb reflects a much larger clone and differs at residue 20 from this DNA's translation, likely from a read error; the protein shown is the DNA's translation. The V gene is given as TRDV2, and no J gene call is available; the table calls TRDD3, which could not be checked here. There are 21 residues in the CDR3. Germline V CDR1 and CDR2: GEAIGNYY, EKD. This CDR3 is CACDTVTLWEIRETQTDKLTF. The CDR3 DNA reads as TGTGCCTGTGACACCGTAACCCTCTGGGAGATACGCGAAACCCAGACCGATAAACTCACCTTT.

Only a few counts were recorded for this clone. The TCRdb protein comes from a much larger clone and disagrees with this DNA's translation at residue 17, likely due to a read error; the protein given here is derived from the DNA. The CDR3 here is CALGDPPFPVLGEPIWRLIF. The CDR3 DNA is TGTGCTCTTGGGGACCCTCCCTTCCCTGTACTGGGGGAACCAATCTGGAGACTCATCTTT. The chain recombines TRDV1 with TRDJ1; 9 nucleotides align to TRDD3. No J segment appears in TCRdb, so it was assigned here by matching the sequence to germline. Looked up from germline, CDR1 is TSWWSYY and CDR2 is QGS. CDR3 length: 20 residues. The trim removed 3 bases at V and 10 bases at J, leaving 27 bases unmatched.